Presented here are 5 T cell receptor beta chains from one specimen sequenced in a study of T-cell reconstitution after alpha-beta-depleted transplantation in children. Construction of the TCRbeta library involved unique molecular identifiers. TCRdb passed the PCR reads through MiXCR, listing each CDR3 protein once. Among almost 600,000 distinct CDR3 sequences listed, more than 20% were seen once. Here the sequenced sample was PBMCs, taken before TCRalphabeta/CD19-depleted stem cell transplant. The receptors derive from a boy under three years old with Wiskott-Aldrich syndrome, due to receive a stem cell transplant.

This clonotype was counted a few times. The rearrangement joins TRBV5-1 to TRBJ2-1; TRBD2 agrees at 10 bases. Per germline, CDR1 SGHRS and CDR2 YFSETQ. This CDR3 contains 14 residues. J gave up 8 bases and V 8 bases, and 10 bases lay outside the gene matches. DNA for the CDR3: TGCGCCAGTAGCGTGGGACTAGCGATCCATGAGCAGTTCTTC. It specifies CASSVGLAIHEQFF.

The chain has TRBV20-1 and TRBJ2-7; 8 bases line up with TRBD2. After removal of 2 bases from V and 0 bases from J, the junction contained 3 bases not matched to a gene. Germline CDR1 and CDR2: DFQATT and SNEGSKA (reference sequence). This CDR3 is built from 14 residues. CDR3 sequence (DNA): TGCAGTGCTAGACGGGGGGGTTTCTCCTACGAGCAGTACTTC. It specifies CSARRGGFSYEQYF.

This clonotype was detected once. The chain recombines TRBV6-5 with TRBJ2-1, with D possibly being TRBD2 (6 bases). Germline V gives CDR1 MNHEY, CDR2 SVGAGI. V lost 1 base, J lost 0 bases, and 13 bases lay in between. CDR3 length equals 17 residues. The CDR3 DNA is TGTGCCAGCAGTTACTTGGGGACTGCGAGCTCCTACAATGAGCAGTTCTTC. Protein product: CASSYLGTASSYNEQFF.

This clonotype was counted between two and nine times. The rearrangement joins TRBV28 to TRBJ2-7, with D possibly matching TRBD1 (6 bases). Trimming removed 6 bases at V and 6 bases at J, with 9 bases between. CDR1 is MDHEN and CDR2 is SYDVKM in the germline V gene. This CDR3 spans 11 amino acids. CDR3 coding DNA: TGTGCCAGCAGCCCCAGGGGCGAGCAGTACTTC. It is translated as CASSPRGEQYF.

This clonotype was seen a few times. The V and J genes are TRBV5-1 and TRBJ2-7; the D is unclear. V lost 2 bases and J 5 bases, leaving 20 bases between the germline ends. The germline V gene has CDR1 SGHRS and CDR2 YFSETQ. This CDR3 is built from 16 residues. The CDR3 bases are TGCGCCAGCAGCTTCAGAGCACGCCGAGGATGGGACGAGCAGTACTTC. This gives the protein CASSFRARRGWDEQYF.